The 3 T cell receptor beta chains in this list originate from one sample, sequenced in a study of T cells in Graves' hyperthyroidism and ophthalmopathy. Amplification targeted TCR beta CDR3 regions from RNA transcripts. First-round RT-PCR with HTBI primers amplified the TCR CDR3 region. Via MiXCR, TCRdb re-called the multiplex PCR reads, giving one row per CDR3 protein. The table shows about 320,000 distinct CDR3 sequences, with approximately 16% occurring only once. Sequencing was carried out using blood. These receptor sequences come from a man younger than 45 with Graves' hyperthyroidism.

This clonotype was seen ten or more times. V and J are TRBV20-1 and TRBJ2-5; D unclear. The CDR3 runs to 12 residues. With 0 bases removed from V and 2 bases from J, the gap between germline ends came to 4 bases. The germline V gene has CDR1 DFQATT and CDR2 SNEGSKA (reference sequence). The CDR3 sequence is CSARDVQETQYF. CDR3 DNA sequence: TGCAGTGCTAGAGATGTACAAGAGACCCAGTACTTC.

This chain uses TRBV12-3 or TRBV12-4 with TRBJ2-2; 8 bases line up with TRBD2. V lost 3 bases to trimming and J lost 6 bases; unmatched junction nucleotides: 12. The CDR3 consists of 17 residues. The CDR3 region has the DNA TGTGCCAGCAGTTTTCCCCAGAGCGGGAGTTTATCCGGGGAGCTGTTTTTT. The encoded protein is CASSFPQSGSLSGELFF.

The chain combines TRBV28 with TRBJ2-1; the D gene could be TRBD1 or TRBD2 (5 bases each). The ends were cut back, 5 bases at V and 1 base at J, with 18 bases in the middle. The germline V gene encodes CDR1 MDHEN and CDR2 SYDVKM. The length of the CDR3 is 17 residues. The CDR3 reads CASSNLQWGSSYNEQFF. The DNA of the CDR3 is TGTGCCAGCAGTAACCTACAATGGGGGAGTTCCTACAATGAGCAGTTCTTC.